These 3 T cell receptor beta chains came from one sample sequenced in a study of PD-1 blockade in classical Hodgkin lymphoma. The repertoire was sequenced with immunoSEQ multiplex PCR; TCRdb's copy has only in-frame clones and lacks some. Among approximately 9,000 clones listed, roughly 84% were seen once. Time point noted: cycle 4 day 1 (C4D1), after 6 weeks of nivolumab. Every patient experienced relapse after autologous stem cell transplantation, and brentuximab vedotin exposure varied. Negative magnetic selection isolated CD4+ T cells from thawed PBMCs. The source material was CD4+ T cells from blood, sampled before the fourth cycle of nivolumab. These receptors were collected from a human donor with classical Hodgkin lymphoma.

This clone was recorded only once. The genes are TRBV4-1 and TRBJ2-7; 12 bases map to TRBD2. Germline CDR1 and CDR2: MGHRA and YSYEKL. With 4 bases clipped from V and 3 bases from J, the junction kept 10 bases outside the gene matches. There are 17 residues in the CDR3. The CDR3 here is CASSLATSGRGHYEQYF. In DNA, the CDR3 is TGCGCCAGCAGCCTCGCGACTAGCGGGAGAGGTCACTACGAGCAGTACTTC.

The J gene is TRBJ2-5, the V gene TRBV5-1, with D uncertain. Looked up from germline, CDR1 is SGHRS and CDR2 is YFSETQ. V dropped 0 bases and J dropped 1 base, with 7 bases sitting between them. The CDR3 covers 14 residues. The CDR3 region is CASSLDTSQETQYF. CDR3 nucleotide sequence: TGCGCCAGCAGCTTGGACACCAGCCAAGAGACCCAGTACTTC.

The rearrangement uses TRBV27 and TRBJ2-7, with D possibly being TRBD1 (5 bases). V was cut by 2 bases and J by 9 bases, with 14 bases left in between. The germline CDR1 and CDR2 sequences are MNHEY and SMNVEV (reference sequence). The CDR3 is 13 amino acids. The CDR3 coding sequence is TGTGCCAGCAGTTTAGTTACAGGTGGATGGCAGTACTTC. This codes for CASSLVTGGWQYF.